This T cell receptor beta chain is drawn from a study of T cells after yellow fever vaccination. MiXCR was run by TCRdb on the 5' RACE reads, yielding one entry per CDR3 protein. The sample lists about 150,000 distinct CDR3 sequences, 6.6% occurring once. The CDR3 has 13 residues. Trimming shortened V by 4 bases and J by 6 bases, and 10 bases separated the two germline ends. The V gene's germline CDR1 is MNHEY and CDR2 SVGAGI. The material was CD4+ T cells sorted from PBMCs, obtained 10 days after the yellow fever booster vaccination. The chain has TRBV6-5 and TRBJ1-5, with D uncertain. The sequence was collected from a man aged 30 to 45 who received the YFV17D yellow fever vaccine. This CDR3 reads CASSSNRGQPQHF. The CDR3 DNA reads TGTGCCAGCAGTTCTAACAGAGGTCAGCCCCAGCATTTT.